A single sample is the source of the 10 T cell receptor beta chains below, sequenced in a study of CD8+CD57+ T cells in acquired aplastic anemia. Genomic DNA, the template, was used for profiling of the TCR beta VDJ and CDR3. TCRdb recomputed calls from the reads with MiXCR, one row per CDR3 protein. The sample lists about 220,000 distinct CDR3 sequences; 34% were seen once. Sample: sorted CD4+, CD8+, or CD8+CD57+ T cells (not recorded which) from PBMCs. These receptor sequences come from a human donor in good health, serving as a control.

This clonotype was seen repeatedly, ten times or more. The chain couples TRBV5-1 to TRBJ2-3, with D unclear. The V gene lost 4 bases and the J gene lost 0 bases, with 9 bases spanning the gap. This CDR3 spans 14 amino acids. Germline-derived CDR1 and CDR2 are SGHRS and YFSETQ. CDR3 DNA sequence: TGCGCCAGCAGCCAGATAGCTAGCACAGATACGCAGTATTTT. Residues: CASSQIASTDTQYF.

This clonotype appeared many times. The gene calls are TRBV19 and TRBJ1-5, with D possibly TRBD1 on 6 matching bases. Germline V CDR1 and CDR2: LNHDA, SQIVND (reference sequence). V was pared by 3 bases and J by 9 bases, with 18 bases between. The CDR3 has 15 amino acids. CDR3 in amino acids: CASSMPQGISRPQHF. The CDR3 nucleotides read TGTGCCAGTAGTATGCCACAGGGAATATCCAGGCCCCAGCATTTT. The full variable domain, in which reference TRBV19 and TRBJ1-5 provide the parts outside the CDR3, is DGGITQSPKYLFRKEGQNVTLSCEQNLNHDAMYWYRQDPGQGLRLIYYSQIVNDFQKGDIAEGYSVSREKKESFPLTVTSAQKNPTAFYLCASSMPQGISRPQHFGDGTRLSIL.

This clonotype was counted at least ten times. The J gene is TRBJ2-7, the V gene TRBV25-1, with no clear D. Per the germline V gene, CDR1 is MGHDK and CDR2 is SYGVNS. V gave up 6 bases and J gave up 3 bases, with 12 bases separating them. The CDR3 totals 13 residues. The CDR3 region is CASRKGQHYEQYF. For the CDR3, the DNA is TGTGCCAGCAGGAAGGGCCAACACTACGAGCAGTACTTC.

This clonotype was seen a few times. This rearrangement joins TRBV5-1 to TRBJ2-5; 7 bases align to TRBD1. Looked up from germline, CDR1 is SGHRS and CDR2 is YFSETQ. The CDR3 spans 17 residues. The ends lost 0 bases at V and 5 bases at J; junction bases unmatched: 13. CDR3 bases: TGCGCCAGCAGCTTGGTTCGCCAGGGGGATAAACTGGAGACCCAGTACTTC. It specifies CASSLVRQGDKLETQYF.

This sequence joins TRBV10-3 and TRBJ2-7, with 7 bases matching TRBD1. The CDR3 length is 15 residues. Germline CDR1 ENHRY, CDR2 SYGVKD. Germline trimming cut 5 bases from V and 6 bases from J; bases unmatched to any gene: 13. CDR3 in amino acids: CAISFQTGEMGEQYF. CDR3 DNA sequence: TGTGCCATCAGTTTCCAAACAGGGGAAATGGGCGAGCAGTACTTC.

DNA for the CDR3: TGCAGTGCTGGGGGGGACTCTGGAAACACCATATATTTT. Translating gives CSAGGDSGNTIYF. The chain recombines TRBV20-1 with TRBJ1-3, with D tentatively TRBD1 (5 bases). Per germline, CDR1 DFQATT and CDR2 SNEGSKA (reference sequence). The CDR3 is 13 residues long. With 5 bases removed from V and 0 bases from J, the gap between germline ends came to 8 bases.

The chain couples TRBV6-1 to TRBJ1-2, with a weak D call TRBD1 (6 bases). From germline, CDR1 is MNHNS and CDR2 SASEGT. Between the trimmed V and J ends, which lost 6 bases and 4 bases, there was a span of 12 bases. CDR3 length: 13 residues. The CDR3 sequence: CASRTQGFYGYTF. The CDR3 DNA follows: TGTGCCAGCAGAACACAGGGTTTCTATGGCTACACCTTC.

Turning to this clonotype: A much bigger clone sits one base away, suggesting this may be a read error. The chain is built from TRBV11-2 and TRBJ1-3; no clear D. Germline V gene lookup returns CDR1 SGHAT and CDR2 FQNNGV. V lost 1 base and J 2 bases, leaving 15 bases between the germline ends. The CDR3 contains 17 residues. This CDR3 is CASSLVRNPSAGNTIYF. CDR3 coding DNA: TGTGCCAGCAGCTTAGTACGGAATCCCTCTGCTGGAAACACCATATATTTT. The full variable domain, rest sourced from reference TRBV11-2 and TRBJ1-3, is EAGVAQSPRYKIIEKRQSVAFWCNPISGHATLYWYQQILGQGPKLLIQFQNNGVVDDSQLPKDRFSAERLKGVDSTLKIQPAKLEDSAVYLCASSLVRNPSAGNTIYFGEGSWLTVV.

The genes are TRBV2 and TRBJ1-1; no reliable D call. The CDR3 sequence is 12 residues long. Trimming took off 3 bases at V and 2 bases at J, with 4 bases between the two ends. In germline, CDR1 is SNHLY, CDR2 FYNNEI. This CDR3 reads CASSDRNTEAFF. CDR3 nucleotide sequence: TGTGCCAGCAGTGATCGAAACACTGAAGCTTTCTTT.

This chain connects TRBV19 to TRBJ1-6, with 8 bases aligning to TRBD1. Germline lookup yields CDR1 LNHDA and CDR2 SQIVND (reference sequence). V was pared by 9 bases and J by 5 bases, with 3 bases of the junction left unmatched. CDR3 length: 13 amino acids. In DNA, the CDR3 is TGTGCCAGCGGACAGGGAAATAATTCACCCCTCCACTTT. Translation gives CASGQGNNSPLHF. The entire variable domain, with the rest obtained from reference TRBV19 and TRBJ1-6, is as follows: DGGITQSPKYLFRKEGQNVTLSCEQNLNHDAMYWYRQDPGQGLRLIYYSQIVNDFQKGDIAEGYSVSREKKESFPLTVTSAQKNPTAFYLCASGQGNNSPLHFGNGTRLTVT.